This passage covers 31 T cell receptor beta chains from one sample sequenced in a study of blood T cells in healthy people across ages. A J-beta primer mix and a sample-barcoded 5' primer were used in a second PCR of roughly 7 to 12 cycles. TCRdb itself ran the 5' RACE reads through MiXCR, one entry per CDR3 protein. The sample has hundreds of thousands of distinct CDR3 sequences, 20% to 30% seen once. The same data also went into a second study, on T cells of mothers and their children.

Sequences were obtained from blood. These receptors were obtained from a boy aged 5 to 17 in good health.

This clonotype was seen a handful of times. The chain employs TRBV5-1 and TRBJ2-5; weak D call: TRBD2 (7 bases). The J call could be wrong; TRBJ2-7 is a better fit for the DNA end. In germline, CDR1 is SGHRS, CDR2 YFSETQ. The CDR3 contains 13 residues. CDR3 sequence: CASVGGDSYEQYF. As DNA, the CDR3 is TGCGCCAGCGTAGGGGGGGATTCCTACGAGCAGTACTTC.

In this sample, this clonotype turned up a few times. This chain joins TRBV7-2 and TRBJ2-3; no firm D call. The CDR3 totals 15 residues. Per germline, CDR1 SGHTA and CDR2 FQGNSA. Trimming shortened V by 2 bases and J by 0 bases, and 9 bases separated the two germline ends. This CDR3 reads CASSLPAASTDTQYF. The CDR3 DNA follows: TGTGCCAGCAGCTTACCAGCTGCCAGCACAGATACGCAGTATTTT.

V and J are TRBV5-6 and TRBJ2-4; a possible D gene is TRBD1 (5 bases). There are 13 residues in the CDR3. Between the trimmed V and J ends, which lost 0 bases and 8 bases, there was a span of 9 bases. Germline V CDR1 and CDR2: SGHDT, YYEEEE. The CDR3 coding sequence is TGTGCCAGCAGCTTGGTAGGGGCGGACATTCAGTACTTC. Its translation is CASSLVGADIQYF.

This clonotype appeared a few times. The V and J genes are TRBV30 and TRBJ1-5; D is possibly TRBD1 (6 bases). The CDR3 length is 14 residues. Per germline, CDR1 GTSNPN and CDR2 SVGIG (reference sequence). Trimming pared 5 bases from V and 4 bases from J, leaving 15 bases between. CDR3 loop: CAWPLNRDNQPQHF. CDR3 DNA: TGTGCCTGGCCTCTTAACAGGGATAATCAGCCCCAGCATTTT. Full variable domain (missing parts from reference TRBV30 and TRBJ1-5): SQTIHQWPATLVQPVGSPLSLECTVEGTSNPNLYWYRQAAGRGLQLLFYSVGIGQISSEVPQNLSASRPQDRQFILSSKKLLLSDSGFYLCAWPLNRDNQPQHFGDGTRLSIL.

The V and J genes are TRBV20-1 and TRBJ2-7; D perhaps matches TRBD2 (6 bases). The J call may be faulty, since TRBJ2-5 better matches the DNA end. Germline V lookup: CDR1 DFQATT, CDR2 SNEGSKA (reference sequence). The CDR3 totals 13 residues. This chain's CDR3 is CSARGDLRETQYF. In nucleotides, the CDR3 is TGCAGTGCTCGAGGGGACTTGCGAGAGACCCAGTACTTC.

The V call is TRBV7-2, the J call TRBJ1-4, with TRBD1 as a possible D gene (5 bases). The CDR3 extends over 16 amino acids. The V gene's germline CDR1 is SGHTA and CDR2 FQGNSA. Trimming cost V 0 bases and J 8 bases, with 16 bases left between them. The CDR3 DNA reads TGTGCCAGCAGCTTAGCGGCGAGGGGCAGAAACGAAAAACTGTTTTTT. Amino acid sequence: CASSLAARGRNEKLFF.

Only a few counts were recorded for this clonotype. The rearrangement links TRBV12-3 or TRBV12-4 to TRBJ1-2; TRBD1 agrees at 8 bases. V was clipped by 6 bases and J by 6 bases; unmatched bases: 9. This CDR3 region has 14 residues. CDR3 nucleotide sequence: TGTGCCAGCAGACACGGACAGGGCAGGGATGGCTACACCTTC. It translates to CASRHGQGRDGYTF.

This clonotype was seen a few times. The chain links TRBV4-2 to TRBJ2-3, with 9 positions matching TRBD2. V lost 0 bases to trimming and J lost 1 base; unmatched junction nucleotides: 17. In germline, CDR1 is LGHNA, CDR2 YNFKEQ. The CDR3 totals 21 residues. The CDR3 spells CASSQETASPVLAGGTDTQYF. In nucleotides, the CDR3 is TGTGCCAGCAGCCAAGAGACCGCTTCCCCCGTATTAGCGGGGGGCACAGATACGCAGTATTTT.

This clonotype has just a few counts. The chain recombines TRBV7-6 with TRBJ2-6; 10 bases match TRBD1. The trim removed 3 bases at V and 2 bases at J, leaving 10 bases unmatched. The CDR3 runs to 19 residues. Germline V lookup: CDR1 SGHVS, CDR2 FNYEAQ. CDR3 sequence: CASSFRTGGSDAGANVLTF. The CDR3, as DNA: TGTGCCAGCAGCTTTAGGACAGGGGGTTCCGACGCTGGGGCCAACGTCCTGACTTTC.

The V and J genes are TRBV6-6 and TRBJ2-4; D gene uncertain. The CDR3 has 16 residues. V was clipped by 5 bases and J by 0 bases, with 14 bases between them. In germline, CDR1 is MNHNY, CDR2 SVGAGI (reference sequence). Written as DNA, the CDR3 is TGTGCCAGCAGTCTACGGACGGAACTAGCCAAAAACATTCAGTACTTC. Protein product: CASSLRTELAKNIQYF.

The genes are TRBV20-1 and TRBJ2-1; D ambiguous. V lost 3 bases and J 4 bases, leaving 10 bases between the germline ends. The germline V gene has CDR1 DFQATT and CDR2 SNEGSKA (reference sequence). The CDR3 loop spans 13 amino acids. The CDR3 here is CSASLGRYNEQFF. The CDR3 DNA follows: TGCAGTGCTAGCCTCGGACGGTACAATGAGCAGTTCTTC.

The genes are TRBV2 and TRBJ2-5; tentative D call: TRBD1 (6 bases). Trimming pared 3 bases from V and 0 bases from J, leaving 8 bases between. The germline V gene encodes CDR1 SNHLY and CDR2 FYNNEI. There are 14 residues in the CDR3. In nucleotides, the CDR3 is TGTGCCAGCAGTGAGAGGGGGTACCAAGAGACCCAGTACTTC. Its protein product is CASSERGYQETQYF.

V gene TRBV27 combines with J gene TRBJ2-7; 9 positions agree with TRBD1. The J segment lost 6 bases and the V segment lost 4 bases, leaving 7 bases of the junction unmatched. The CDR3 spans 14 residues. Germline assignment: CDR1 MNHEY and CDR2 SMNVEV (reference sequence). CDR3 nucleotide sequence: TGTGCCAGCAGTTGGAGGGACAGGGTGGGCGAGCAGTACTTC. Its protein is CASSWRDRVGEQYF.

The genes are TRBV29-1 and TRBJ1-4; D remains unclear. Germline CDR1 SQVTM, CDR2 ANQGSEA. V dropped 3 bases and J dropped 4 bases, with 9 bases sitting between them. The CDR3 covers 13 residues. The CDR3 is CSVETSRNEKLFF. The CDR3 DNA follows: TGCAGCGTTGAGACATCCCGTAATGAAAAACTGTTTTTT.

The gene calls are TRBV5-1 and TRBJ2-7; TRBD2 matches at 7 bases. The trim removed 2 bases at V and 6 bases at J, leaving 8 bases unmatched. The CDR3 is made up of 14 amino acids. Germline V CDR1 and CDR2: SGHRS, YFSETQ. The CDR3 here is CASSFGSGYGEQYF. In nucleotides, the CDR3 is TGCGCCAGCAGCTTCGGTAGCGGGTATGGCGAGCAGTACTTC. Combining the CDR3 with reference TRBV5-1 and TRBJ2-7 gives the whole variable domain KAGVTQTPRYLIKTRGQQVTLSCSPISGHRSVSWYQQTPGQGLQFLFEYFSETQRNKGNFPGRFSGRQFSNSRSEMNVSTLELGDSALYLCASSFGSGYGEQYFGPGTRLTVT.

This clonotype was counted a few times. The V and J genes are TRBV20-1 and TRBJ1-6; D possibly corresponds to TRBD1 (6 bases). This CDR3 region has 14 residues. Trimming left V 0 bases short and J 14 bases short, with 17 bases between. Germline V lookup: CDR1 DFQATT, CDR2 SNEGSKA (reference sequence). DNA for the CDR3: TGCAGTGCTAGAGAGGGGGCTGAGGCCCAGGCCCTCCACTTT. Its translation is CSAREGAEAQALHF.

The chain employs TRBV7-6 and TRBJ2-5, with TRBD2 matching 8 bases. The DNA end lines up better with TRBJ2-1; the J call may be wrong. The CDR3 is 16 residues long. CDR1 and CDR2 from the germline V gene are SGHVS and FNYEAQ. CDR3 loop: CASSLTGTRGGDEQFF. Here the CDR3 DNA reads TGTGCCAGCAGCCTTACCGGGACTAGAGGCGGCGATGAGCAGTTCTTC.

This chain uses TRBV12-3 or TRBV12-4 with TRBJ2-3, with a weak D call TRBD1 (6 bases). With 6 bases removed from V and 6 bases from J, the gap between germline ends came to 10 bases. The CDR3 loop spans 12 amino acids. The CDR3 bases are TGTGCCAGCAGAGCGAGGGGGGATACGCAGTATTTT. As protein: CASRARGDTQYF.

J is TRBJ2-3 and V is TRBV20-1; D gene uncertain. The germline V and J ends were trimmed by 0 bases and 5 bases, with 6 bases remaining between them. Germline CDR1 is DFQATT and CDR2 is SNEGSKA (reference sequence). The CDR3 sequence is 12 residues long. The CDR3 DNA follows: TGCAGTGCTAGAGAGAGTGGAGATACGCAGTATTTT. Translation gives CSARESGDTQYF.

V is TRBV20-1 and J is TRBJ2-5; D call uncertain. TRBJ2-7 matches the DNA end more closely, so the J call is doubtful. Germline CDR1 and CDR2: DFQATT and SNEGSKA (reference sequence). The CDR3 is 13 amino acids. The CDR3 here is CSARGTDVYEQYF. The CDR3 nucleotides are TGCAGTGCTAGAGGCACGGATGTCTACGAGCAGTACTTC.

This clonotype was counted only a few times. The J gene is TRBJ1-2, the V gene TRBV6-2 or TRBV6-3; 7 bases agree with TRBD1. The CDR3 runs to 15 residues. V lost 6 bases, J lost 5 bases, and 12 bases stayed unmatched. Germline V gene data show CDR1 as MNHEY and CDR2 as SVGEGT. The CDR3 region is CASRQTGQKAYGYTF. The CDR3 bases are TGTGCCAGCAGACAGACGGGACAGAAAGCTTATGGCTACACCTTC.

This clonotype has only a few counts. CDR3 loop: CSATGRVAVRWGIQETQYF. The CDR3 DNA reads TGCAGTGCTACGGGGAGAGTAGCTGTCCGCTGGGGAATTCAAGAGACCCAGTACTTC. This chain uses TRBV20-1 with TRBJ2-5; D may be TRBD2 (5 bases). V was cut by 4 bases and J by 2 bases, with 29 bases left in between. Germline values: CDR1 DFQATT, CDR2 SNEGSKA (reference sequence). CDR3 length equals 19 residues.

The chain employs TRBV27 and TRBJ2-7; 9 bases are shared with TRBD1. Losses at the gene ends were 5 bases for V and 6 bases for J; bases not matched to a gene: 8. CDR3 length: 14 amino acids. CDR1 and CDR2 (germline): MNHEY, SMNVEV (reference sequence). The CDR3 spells CASSMDRGEGEQYF. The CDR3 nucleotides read TGTGCCAGCAGTATGGACAGGGGAGAGGGCGAGCAGTACTTC.

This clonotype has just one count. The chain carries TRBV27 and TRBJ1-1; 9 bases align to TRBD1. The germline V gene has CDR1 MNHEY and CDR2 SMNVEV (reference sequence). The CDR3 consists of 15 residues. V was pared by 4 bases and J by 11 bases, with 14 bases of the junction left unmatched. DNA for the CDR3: TGTGCCAGCAGTTCCTTAGGACAGGGGTATCTACATGCTTTCTTT. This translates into CASSSLGQGYLHAFF.

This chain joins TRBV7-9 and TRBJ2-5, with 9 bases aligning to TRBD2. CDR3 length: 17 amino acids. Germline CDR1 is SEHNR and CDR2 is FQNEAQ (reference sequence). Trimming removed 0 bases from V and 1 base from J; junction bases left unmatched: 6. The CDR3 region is CASSLAPPSGAQETQYF. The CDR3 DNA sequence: TGTGCCAGCAGCTTAGCCCCGCCTAGCGGGGCCCAAGAGACCCAGTACTTC.

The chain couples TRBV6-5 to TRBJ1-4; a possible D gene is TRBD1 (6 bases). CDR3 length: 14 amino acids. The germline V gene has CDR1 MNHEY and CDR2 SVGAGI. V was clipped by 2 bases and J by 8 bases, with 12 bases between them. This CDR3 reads CASSYRTAGEKLFF. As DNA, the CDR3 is TGTGCCAGCAGTTACAGGACAGCGGGAGAAAAACTGTTTTTT.

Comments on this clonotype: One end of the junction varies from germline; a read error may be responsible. DNA for the CDR3: TGTGCCAGCAGCCCCCAGGCGGTACAAGAGACCCAGGGCTTC. Encoded protein: CASSPQAVQETQGF. The rearrangement joins TRBV7-7 to TRBJ2-5; D might be TRBD1 (5 bases). The CDR3 is 14 residues long. Germline values: CDR1 SSHAT, CDR2 FNYEAQ (reference sequence).

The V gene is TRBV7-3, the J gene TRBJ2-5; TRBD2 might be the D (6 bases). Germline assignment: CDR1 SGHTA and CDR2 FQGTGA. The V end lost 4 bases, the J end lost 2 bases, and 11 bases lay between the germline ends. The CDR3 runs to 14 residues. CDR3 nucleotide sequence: TGTGCCAGCAGCTGGAACGGGGGTCAAGAGACCCAGTACTTC. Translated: CASSWNGGQETQYF.

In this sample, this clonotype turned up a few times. The CDR3 DNA reads as TGCAGTGTTTTCGACAGGGCGGGCTATGGCTACACCTTC. As protein: CSVFDRAGYGYTF. This rearrangement joins TRBV20-1 to TRBJ1-2; 7 bases line up with TRBD1. Germline CDR1 DFQATT, CDR2 SNEGSKA (reference sequence). This CDR3 contains 13 residues. With V trimmed by 7 bases and J by 4 bases, 9 bases remained unmatched.

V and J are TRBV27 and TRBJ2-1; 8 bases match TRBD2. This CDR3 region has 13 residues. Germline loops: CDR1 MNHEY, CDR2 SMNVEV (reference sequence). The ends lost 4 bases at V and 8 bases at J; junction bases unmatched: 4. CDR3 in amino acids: CASSSTSEDEQFF. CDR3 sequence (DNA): TGTGCCAGCAGTTCGACTAGCGAGGATGAGCAGTTCTTC.

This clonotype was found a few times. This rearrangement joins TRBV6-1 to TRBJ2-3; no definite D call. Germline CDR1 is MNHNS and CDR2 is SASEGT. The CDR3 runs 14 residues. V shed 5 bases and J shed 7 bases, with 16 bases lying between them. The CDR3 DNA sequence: TGTGCCAGCAGTCGAGTTCAGGCTTCGAATACGCAGTATTTT. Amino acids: CASSRVQASNTQYF.